These 11 T cell receptor beta chains came from one sample sequenced in a study of PD-1 blockade in classical Hodgkin lymphoma. Indicated time point: cycle 4 day 1 (C4D1), after more than 5 weeks of nivolumab. With no exception, relapse followed autologous stem cell transplantation in all patients, and brentuximab vedotin exposure varied. Out of thawed PBMCs, magnetic negative selection purified CD4+ T cells. Measured with immunoSEQ multiplex PCR; TCRdb has only the in-frame clones, and not every one. The profile covers some 11,000 clones, with about 74% appearing a single time and about 3.5% taken by the ten largest. The input for sequencing was CD4+ T cells from blood, taken before the fourth cycle of nivolumab. These receptors were taken from a human donor with classical Hodgkin lymphoma.

V is TRBV6-1 and J is TRBJ2-7, with TRBD1 as a possible D gene (6 bases). V was cut by 2 bases and J by 2 bases, with 10 bases left in between. The CDR3 contains 14 residues. Per germline, CDR1 MNHNS and CDR2 SASEGT. The CDR3 bases are TGTGCCAGCAGTGAATGGGGACAAACCTACGAGCAGTACTTC. Protein: CASSEWGQTYEQYF.

V is TRBV7-2 and J is TRBJ2-1, with TRBD2 matching 12 bases. CDR3 length equals 15 residues. Germline CDR1 SGHTA, CDR2 FQGNSA. Trimming at V came to 5 bases and at J to 9 bases, leaving 8 bases not matched to a gene. CDR3 in amino acids: CASSTTSGSIVEQFF. As DNA, the CDR3 is TGTGCCAGCAGCACGACTAGCGGGAGTATTGTTGAGCAGTTCTTC.

The V call is TRBV28, the J call TRBJ2-7, with 7 bases fitting TRBD2. Trimming took 3 bases from V and 5 from J; bases not matched to a gene: 10. Germline CDR1 and CDR2: MDHEN and SYDVKM. This CDR3 is 15 amino acids long. The CDR3 loop reads CASSLGRESRNEQYF. The CDR3 region has the DNA TGTGCCAGCAGTTTGGGGCGGGAGTCGAGGAACGAGCAGTACTTC.

This chain uses TRBV28 with TRBJ1-1, with D possibly matching TRBD1 (5 bases). V lost 5 bases and J 5 bases, leaving 15 bases between the germline ends. Germline lookup yields CDR1 MDHEN and CDR2 SYDVKM. The CDR3 is 14 amino acids. The CDR3, as DNA: TGTGCCAGCAGTAGACCGGGGGTCGGAACTGAAGCTTTCTTT. Translating gives CASSRPGVGTEAFF.

This clone was counted only a few times. This sample also contains other DNA sequences that code for the same CDR3. The chain is built from TRBV7-2 and TRBJ1-6; no firm D call. The CDR3 covers 15 residues. V gave up 5 bases and J gave up 8 bases, with 16 bases separating them. Germline V gene lookup returns CDR1 SGHTA and CDR2 FQGNSA. CDR3 region: CASSQPGFGDSPLHF. The CDR3 nucleotides are TGTGCCAGCAGCCAACCTGGGTTCGGGGATTCACCCCTCCACTTT.

This chain uses TRBV2 with TRBJ2-1; no reliable D call. The CDR3 loop spans 16 amino acids. V lost 4 bases and J lost 1, with 14 bases in between. Germline-derived CDR1 and CDR2 are SNHLY and FYNNEI. Here the CDR3 reads CASSGTLAGSYNEQFF. The CDR3 region has the DNA TGTGCCAGCAGTGGAACTCTGGCCGGTTCCTACAATGAGCAGTTCTTC.

There are a few counts of this clone. The chain uses TRBV7-2 and TRBJ1-2; 9 nucleotides line up with TRBD1. V lost 4 bases, J lost 4 bases, and 7 bases stayed unmatched. CDR1 is SGHTA, CDR2 FQGNSA, per germline. The CDR3 sequence is 15 residues long. The CDR3 DNA reads as TGTGCCAGCAGCTCCCCGGGACAGGGCTTCTATGGCTACACCTTC. Protein sequence: CASSSPGQGFYGYTF.

The chain recombines TRBV7-9 with TRBJ1-1; D remains ambiguous. The ends were cut back, 1 base at V and 6 bases at J, with 9 bases in the middle. The CDR3 extends over 13 amino acids. Germline lookup yields CDR1 SEHNR and CDR2 FQNEAQ (reference sequence). The CDR3: CASSLDGSAEAFF. For the CDR3, the DNA is TGTGCCAGCAGCTTAGACGGGAGCGCTGAAGCTTTCTTT.

The V and J genes are TRBV2 and TRBJ2-7, with D perhaps given as TRBD1 or TRBD2 (5 bases each). This CDR3 spans 15 amino acids. From germline, CDR1 is SNHLY and CDR2 FYNNEI. V was cut by 0 bases and J by 3 bases, with 12 bases left in between. CDR3 in DNA: TGTGCCAGCAGTGAAGCCAAGGGACGGTTCTACGAGCAGTACTTC. Its protein product is CASSEAKGRFYEQYF.

This clone was seen a handful of times. The chain joins TRBV27 to TRBJ1-6; D is uncertain. The CDR3 contains 14 residues. The V end lost 3 bases, the J end lost 6 bases, and 9 bases lay between the germline ends. CDR1 and CDR2 (germline): MNHEY, SMNVEV (reference sequence). The CDR3 here is CASSFGRGNSPLHF. CDR3 DNA: TGTGCCAGCAGTTTCGGACGGGGTAATTCACCCCTCCACTTT.

This clone was recorded a few times. V usage is TRBV10-1 and J usage is TRBJ1-2; D call uncertain. Trimming shortened V by 2 bases and J by 4 bases, and 8 bases separated the two germline ends. The CDR3 loop spans 13 amino acids. In germline, CDR1 is WNHNN, CDR2 SYGVQD (reference sequence). The CDR3 coding sequence is TGCGCCAGCAGTGAGACAGTCGCCTATGGCTACACCTTC. Amino acids: CASSETVAYGYTF.